This TCR beta chain was observed in a study of shared clonotypes between healthy human individuals. The CDR3 is 16 amino acids. The germline V gene has CDR1 SGHAT and CDR2 FQDESV (reference sequence). V lost 2 bases, J lost 1 base, and 7 bases stayed unmatched. The split of CD4+ cells yielded CD45RA+ naive and CD45RA-negative memory subsets. The sorted-subset replicate PCRs were given roughly 190 ng DNA, which is around 29,000 T cell genomes. Sequencing was performed with immunoSEQ multiplex PCR; in TCRdb, only in-frame clones are kept and a portion is missing. Of about 2.3 million clones listed, about nine tenths were seen once; the top ten hold 0.37%.

Sequences were obtained from naive CD4+ T cells from PBMCs. Subset defined: CD45RA+ positively selected. This sequence originates from a man in his late teens or twenties in good health. Some clones in this sample may be carry-over from other donors' samples. This chain joins TRBV11-1 and TRBJ2-5, with TRBD2 identical over 7 bases. This CDR3 is CASSLSGGRVQETQYF. For the CDR3, the DNA is TGTGCCAGCAGCTTATCAGGAGGGAGGGTCCAAGAGACCCAGTACTTC.